This TCR beta chain appears in the sequencing data of a study of T cell repertoires in cytomegalovirus infection. Study as a whole: Use of recently identified HLA-C-restricted and well-studied HLA-B-restricted CMV epitopes was part of the study. In public TCR beta signatures, there were indications of both CMV infection and matching HLA type. Study findings and constraints: The study identified carriers of CMV plus the relevant HLA from cumulative public TCR beta family frequency. Predominance within the ex vivo response was attributable to HLA-C-restricted CMV-specific TCR beta clonotypes.

The CDR3 totals 14 residues. V was cut by 4 bases and J by 4 bases, with 13 bases left in between. CDR1 is SEHNR and CDR2 is FQNEAQ in the germline V gene (reference sequence). TCRdb ran MiXCR on the reads and lists one entry per CDR3 protein. Here the sample spans 570,000 or so distinct CDR3 sequences, roughly 43% being singletons. To note about this clonotype: The antigen remains undetermined. This sequence may be a read error, since a much larger clone differs from it by one base.

This sequence originates from a human donor in good health (CMV status not recorded). Some clones in this sample may be carry-over from other donors' samples. The genes are TRBV7-9 and TRBJ1-2; maybe TRBD1 (5 bases). Here the sequenced sample was cultured PBMCs, taken from culture after CMV antigen stimulation. The CDR3 protein is CASSSPGRIYGYTF. The CDR3 nucleotides are TGTGCCAGCAGCTCCCCGGGACGGATCTATGGCTACACCTTC.